This T cell receptor beta chain was identified in a study of T-cell memory formation after mild COVID-19. At the level of the study: Largely, the TCR clusters proved donor specific.

TCRdb fed the 5' RACE reads into MiXCR, producing one record per CDR3 protein. The data hold around 450,000 distinct CDR3 sequences, with 20% to 25% observed a single time. V was shortened by 4 bases and J by 3 bases, with 18 bases between the two germline ends. The CDR3 consists of 16 residues. V gene TRBV12-3 or TRBV12-4 combines with J gene TRBJ1-1; D perhaps matches TRBD1 (6 bases). The clonotype originates from an adult woman who had mild COVID-19 (a few samples of this study predate the infection). Cell type and time point are not known. Sequences were obtained from PBMCs or a T cell subset sorted from them (not recorded which). CDR3 in DNA: TGTGCCAGCAGTTCCTACCTGGAAGGGGGGGACACTGAAGCTTTCTTT. It translates to CASSSYLEGGDTEAFF.